The source of this T cell receptor beta chain is a study of blood T cell repertoires in COVID-19. At the level of the study: Researchers got acute and convalescent COVID-19 samples from the United States, Italy and Spain.

This CDR3 has 13 residues. CDR1 LNHDA and CDR2 SQIVND come from the germline V gene (reference sequence). Trimming cost V 7 bases and J 4 bases, with 10 bases left between them. Original methodology: The assay estimated nucleated cells by amplifying reference gene primers. Profiling relied on immunoSEQ multiplex PCR, and the TCRdb table lists in-frame clones only, not all of them. Clone size and the V and J calls come from that table; the DNA yielded D and trimming. The data hold over 150,000 clones, with about four fifths observed a single time. The chain uses TRBV19 and TRBJ2-2, with D maybe TRBD1 (6 bases). The clonotype originates from a woman at least 80 years old with COVID-19, enrolled during active disease. Sequenced input: peripheral blood. The CDR3 DNA is TGTGCCAGTACTCACAGGGCCACCGGGGAGCTGTTTTTT. Amino acids: CASTHRATGELFF.